This entry lists 19 T cell receptor beta chains sequenced from one sample in a study of OX40 agonist ivuxolimab in advanced cancers. The table came from immunoSEQ multiplex PCR; TCRdb's copy has only in-frame clones and leaves some out. The sample records more than 75,000 clones, around 80% being singletons. The sequencing here drew on CD4+ or CD8+ T cells sorted from blood, taken in a trial of the OX40 agonist ivuxolimab. These receptors all stem from an adult with an advanced solid tumor such as melanoma, head and neck, liver or kidney cancer.

V is TRBV7-2 and J is TRBJ1-2; no clear D gene. V lost 2 bases to trimming and J lost 8 bases, with 9 bases between them. CDR1 is SGHTA, CDR2 FQGNSA, per germline. The CDR3 runs to 12 residues. CDR3 region: CASSLSPLGYTF. CDR3 sequence (DNA): TGTGCCAGCAGCTTATCTCCTTTGGGCTACACCTTC.

This rearrangement joins TRBV7-2 to TRBJ1-1; possible D gene TRBD1, 5 bases. Trimming shortened V by 2 bases and J by 3 bases, and 13 bases separated the two germline ends. Germline CDR1 and CDR2: SGHTA and FQGNSA. CDR3 length: 15 residues. CDR3 sequence: CASSLMGVGHTEAFF. For the CDR3, the DNA is TGTGCCAGCAGCTTAATGGGGGTAGGGCACACTGAAGCTTTCTTT.

V usage is TRBV11-2 and J usage is TRBJ2-3; no firm D call. The germline V gene has CDR1 SGHAT and CDR2 FQNNGV. Trimming left V 0 bases short and J 2 bases short, with 6 bases between. The CDR3 covers 14 residues. CDR3: CASSLDPFTDTQYF. The CDR3 DNA reads TGTGCCAGCAGCTTAGATCCCTTCACAGATACGCAGTATTTT.

The DNA of the CDR3 is TGTGCCAGCAGCCGGACTAGCGGGGGGGCCAAAAACATTCAGTACTTC. Amino acid sequence: CASSRTSGGAKNIQYF. This chain links TRBV5-4 with TRBJ2-4, with 14 bases lining up with TRBD2. V was pared by 4 bases and J by 1 base, with 1 base of the junction left unmatched. Per germline, CDR1 SGHNT and CDR2 YYREEE (reference sequence). The CDR3 has 16 amino acids.

This clone was seen a handful of times. The rearrangement uses TRBV10-1 and TRBJ2-2; TRBD1 matches 9 bases. The CDR3 extends over 14 amino acids. Germline V lookup: CDR1 WNHNN, CDR2 SYGVQD (reference sequence). Trimming cost V 5 bases and J 7 bases; bases outside gene matches: 5. CDR3 residues: CASSRDRAIGELFF. The CDR3 nucleotides read TGCGCCAGCAGTCGGGACAGGGCGATCGGGGAGCTGTTTTTT.

The chain is built from TRBV7-2 and TRBJ2-1; D is unclear. Germline CDR1 is SGHTA and CDR2 is FQGNSA. V lost 6 bases, J lost 0 bases, and 9 bases lay in between. CDR3 length equals 14 residues. CDR3 nucleotide sequence: TGTGCCAGCAGACCCCAGATCTCCTACAATGAGCAGTTCTTC. As protein: CASRPQISYNEQFF.

This chain connects TRBV19 to TRBJ1-2, with TRBD1 as a possible D gene (5 bases). Germline CDR1 and CDR2: LNHDA and SQIVND (reference sequence). CDR3 length: 13 amino acids. Trimming removed 7 bases at V and 8 bases at J, with 17 bases between. The CDR3 is CASTVDGTGGYTF. In DNA form, the CDR3 reads TGTGCCAGTACCGTGGACGGGACGGGGGGCTACACCTTC.

This clone has just a few counts. The J gene is TRBJ2-2, the V gene TRBV5-6; D unresolved. Germline V gives CDR1 SGHDT, CDR2 YYEEEE. CDR3 length: 15 amino acids. With 0 bases removed from V and 0 bases from J, the gap between germline ends came to 6 bases. The CDR3 DNA reads TGTGCCAGCAGCTTGGTCGCGACGAACACCGGGGAGCTGTTTTTT. Protein: CASSLVATNTGELFF.

The chain recombines TRBV9 with TRBJ2-1; D gene unclear. V lost 4 bases and J 5 bases, leaving 10 bases between the germline ends. CDR3 length: 13 amino acids. CDR1 SGDLS and CDR2 YYNGEE come from the germline V gene. The CDR3 loop reads CASSWEANNEQFF. The CDR3 bases are TGTGCCAGCAGCTGGGAAGCGAACAATGAGCAGTTCTTC.

The chain recombines TRBV6-6 with TRBJ2-1; unclear D gene. In germline, CDR1 is MNHNY, CDR2 SVGAGI (reference sequence). The germline V and J ends were trimmed by 7 bases and 4 bases, with 17 bases remaining between them. This CDR3 contains 15 residues. CDR3 in amino acids: CASTHGMGFYNEQFF. In nucleotides, the CDR3 is TGTGCCAGCACCCATGGGATGGGGTTTTACAATGAGCAGTTCTTC.

As concerns this clone: The same CDR3 is also encoded by other DNA sequences in this sample. The V gene is TRBV6-1, the J gene TRBJ1-2; D might be TRBD1 (6 bases). Looked up from germline, CDR1 is MNHNS and CDR2 is SASEGT. The CDR3 runs to 15 residues. V lost 0 bases and J 4 bases, leaving 12 bases between the germline ends. CDR3 DNA sequence: TGTGCCAGCAGTGAAGCGAGGAGAGGGGGCTATGGCTACACCTTC. It translates to CASSEARRGGYGYTF.

This rearrangement joins TRBV9 to TRBJ1-1, with D unresolved. V was cut by 4 bases and J by 4 bases, with 14 bases left in between. Germline V gives CDR1 SGDLS, CDR2 YYNGEE. There are 14 residues in the CDR3. The CDR3 DNA follows: TGTGCCAGCAGCACATCGGGCGAAACCACTGAAGCTTTCTTT. It encodes CASSTSGETTEAFF.

V and J are TRBV6-5 and TRBJ2-7; D not certain. This CDR3 is 14 amino acids long. Germline V lookup: CDR1 MNHEY, CDR2 SVGAGI. Trimming shortened V by 0 bases and J by 3 bases, and 9 bases separated the two germline ends. CDR3 in amino acids: CASSYSRLYYEQYF. The CDR3 DNA reads TGTGCCAGCAGTTACTCGAGGCTCTACTACGAGCAGTACTTC.

The genes are TRBV5-4 and TRBJ2-3, with D tentatively TRBD2 (7 bases). Trimming shortened V by 4 bases and J by 0 bases, and 15 bases separated the two germline ends. Germline CDR1 is SGHNT and CDR2 is YYREEE (reference sequence). The CDR3 has 16 residues. DNA for the CDR3: TGTGCCAGCAGCGTAGGCGCGGGGGCCAGCACAGATACGCAGTATTTT. This codes for CASSVGAGASTDTQYF.

The chain joins TRBV5-1 to TRBJ1-2; tentatively, D is TRBD1 (5 bases). CDR3 length: 13 residues. Germline-derived CDR1 and CDR2 are SGHRS and YFSETQ. With 4 bases removed from V and 7 bases from J, the gap between germline ends came to 14 bases. CDR3 sequence: CASSLSRESGYTF. The CDR3, as DNA: TGCGCCAGCAGCCTTAGCAGGGAGAGTGGCTACACCTTC.

The CDR3 spells CASSVALGARGYTF. The CDR3 coding sequence is TGTGCCAGCAGCGTAGCTTTAGGGGCGCGCGGCTACACCTTC. The V call is TRBV9, the J call TRBJ1-2; tentatively, D is TRBD1 (5 bases). The CDR3 consists of 14 residues. V was shortened by 0 bases and J by 8 bases, with 14 bases between the two germline ends. In germline, CDR1 is SGDLS, CDR2 YYNGEE.

This clone appeared a single time. This chain joins TRBV11-2 and TRBJ2-5, with a weak D call TRBD1 (5 bases). Looked up from germline, CDR1 is SGHAT and CDR2 is FQNNGV. The CDR3 totals 13 residues. V was trimmed by 1 base and J by 4 bases, leaving 7 bases between them. The CDR3 DNA reads TGTGCCAGCAGCTTAGGGCAGGGAGAGACCCAGTACTTC. This codes for CASSLGQGETQYF.

The rearrangement links TRBV5-4 to TRBJ2-4; no clear D gene. Germline CDR1 reads SGHNT; CDR2 reads YYREEE (reference sequence). There are 14 residues in the CDR3. Trimming removed 7 bases from V and 4 bases from J, with 15 bases in between. The CDR3: CASQKGRWKNIQYF. The CDR3, as DNA: TGTGCCAGCCAAAAGGGCCGGTGGAAAAACATTCAGTACTTC. Using reference TRBV5-4 and TRBJ2-4 for the parts outside the CDR3, the full variable domain is ETGVTQSPTHLIKTRGQQVTLRCSSQSGHNTVSWYQQALGQGPQFIFQYYREEENGRGNFPPRFSGLQFPNYSSELNVNALELDDSALYLCASQKGRWKNIQYFGAGTRLSVL.

J is TRBJ1-6 and V is TRBV11-2; D is ambiguous. The CDR3 runs to 16 residues. Per the germline V gene, CDR1 is SGHAT and CDR2 is FQNNGV. With 4 bases removed from V and 7 bases from J, the gap between germline ends came to 17 bases. The DNA of the CDR3 is TGTGCCAGCAGCTCTGACCTAACCGCTAAGAATTCACCCCTCCACTTT. The encoded protein is CASSSDLTAKNSPLHF.